The entry below gives a single TCR beta chain sequence along with its context. Its antigen remains unknown. 5'-RACE, quantitative and with molecular barcodes, yielded the TCR beta libraries. TCRdb analysed the 5' RACE reads with MiXCR anew, one entry per CDR3 protein. This sample has more than 110,000 distinct CDR3 sequences, with more than 7% found just once. CDR3 length: 16 amino acids. Between the trimmed V and J ends, which lost 0 bases and 9 bases, there was a span of 20 bases. The data were obtained in a study of CD8 T cells in ankylosing spondylitis. Study observations and caveats: Prior literature has documented some motif variants in synovial fluid and blood from reactive arthritis. Reportedly, matched ankylosing spondylitis synovial fluid was significantly enriched for disease-linked clones. Seemingly distinctive of ankylosing spondylitis blood was a TCR beta motif formed by eight highly homologous variants.

The sample consisted of synovial fluid, either unsorted or a sorted T cell fraction (not recorded which). The J gene is TRBJ1-2, the V gene TRBV12-3 or TRBV12-4, with a weak D call TRBD1 (5 bases). This receptor was identified in a male donor with ankylosing spondylitis. The CDR3 bases are TGTGCCAGCAGTTTAGCGCTCGGCAGGGTGACTACTAGCTACACCTTC. Encoded protein: CASSLALGRVTTSYTF.